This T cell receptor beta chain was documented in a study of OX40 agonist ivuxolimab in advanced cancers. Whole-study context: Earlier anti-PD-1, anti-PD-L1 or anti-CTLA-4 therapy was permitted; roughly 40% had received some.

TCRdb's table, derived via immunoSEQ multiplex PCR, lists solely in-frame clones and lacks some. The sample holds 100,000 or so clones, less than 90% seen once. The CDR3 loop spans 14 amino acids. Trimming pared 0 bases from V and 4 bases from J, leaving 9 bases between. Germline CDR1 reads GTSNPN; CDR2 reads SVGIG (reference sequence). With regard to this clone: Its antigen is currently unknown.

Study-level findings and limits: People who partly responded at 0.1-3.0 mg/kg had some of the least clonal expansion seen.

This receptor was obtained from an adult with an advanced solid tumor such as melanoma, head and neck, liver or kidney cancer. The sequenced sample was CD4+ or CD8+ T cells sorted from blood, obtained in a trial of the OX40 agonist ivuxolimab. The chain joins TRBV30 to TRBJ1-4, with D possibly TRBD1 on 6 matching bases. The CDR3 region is CAWSVGGSNEKLFF. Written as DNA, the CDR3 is TGTGCCTGGAGTGTAGGGGGGAGTAATGAAAAACTGTTTTTT.